Included here is one T cell receptor beta chain sequence, with context. This clone appeared once. Its binding antigen is unknown. There are no base qualities to consult, and no much larger clone falls within one base. The data were obtained in a study of T cell changes during pregnancy in multiple sclerosis (dated by TCRdb to the late 2010s). Describing the broader study: The study looked at changes in the T cell repertoire across pregnancy in women with multiple sclerosis.

CDR1 and CDR2 were assigned from the germline V gene (reference sequence) as LNHDA and SQIVND. Including the terminal cysteine and phenylalanine, the CDR3 comprises 12 residues. Here the CDR3 DNA is all that survives: 36 bases in frame from base 1. Trimming takes 3 bases from V and 4 bases from J, and the germline ends sit 6 bases apart. Libraries were built with the immunoSEQ multiplex PCR assay. Sourced from immuneACCESS, this table was stored by TCRdb with only in-frame sequences that have V and J called. A share of the clones is absent; for the studies checked, an unresolved V gene accounts for under half, and the remainder has no known explanation. The sample table holds about 40,000 clones, of which roughly 92% were seen once. The ten largest make up 0.7% to 1% of the sample.

The chain employs TRBV19 and TRBJ2-5, and perhaps TRBD1 as D gene, on 6 matching bases. Source: CD4+ T cells from peripheral blood mononuclear cells, taken before pregnancy. The TCR originated in a female donor with multiple sclerosis, enrolled in a pregnancy study. This receptor carries the CDR3 CASSIRGETQYF. The bases read TGTGCCAGTAGTATCAGGGGAGAGACCCAGTACTTC. The CDR3 plus the reference TRBV19 and TRBJ2-5 genes for the other parts give the full variable domain: DGGITQSPKYLFRKEGQNVTLSCEQNLNHDAMYWYRQDPGQGLRLIYYSQIVNDFQKGDIAEGYSVSREKKESFPLTVTSAQKNPTAFYLCASSIRGETQYFGPGTRLLVL.